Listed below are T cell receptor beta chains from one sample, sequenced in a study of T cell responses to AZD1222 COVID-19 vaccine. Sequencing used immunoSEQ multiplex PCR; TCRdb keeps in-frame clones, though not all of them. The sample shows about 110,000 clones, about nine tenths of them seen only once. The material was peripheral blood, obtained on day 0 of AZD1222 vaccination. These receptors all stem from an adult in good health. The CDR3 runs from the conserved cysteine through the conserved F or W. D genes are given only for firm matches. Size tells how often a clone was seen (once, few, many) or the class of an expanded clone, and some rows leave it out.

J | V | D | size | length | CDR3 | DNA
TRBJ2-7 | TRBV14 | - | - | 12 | CASSPSPEEQYF | TGTGCCAGCAGCCCTTCCCCCGAGGAGCAGTACTTC
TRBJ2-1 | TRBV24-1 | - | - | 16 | CATSKGSLPAIAEQFF | TGTGCCACCAGTAAGGGAAGCCTTCCCGCAATTGCTGAGCAGTTCTTC
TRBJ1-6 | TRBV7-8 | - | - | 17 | CASTTTRGETFYSPLHF | TGTGCCAGCACCACGACTCGGGGGGAGACCTTCTATTCACCCCTCCACTTT
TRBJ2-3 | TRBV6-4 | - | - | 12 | CASSDRADTQYF | TGTGCCAGCAGTGACAGGGCAGATACGCAGTATTTT
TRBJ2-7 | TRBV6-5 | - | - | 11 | CASGETFEQYF | TGTGCCAGCGGGGAGACCTTTGAGCAGTACTTC
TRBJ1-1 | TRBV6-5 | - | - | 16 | CASSYEGTLVNTEAFF | TGTGCCAGCAGTTACGAGGGGACGCTCGTGAACACTGAAGCTTTCTTT
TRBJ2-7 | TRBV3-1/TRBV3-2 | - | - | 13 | CASSQVGGSGQYF | TGTGCCAGCAGCCAAGTCGGAGGGAGCGGGCAGTACTTC
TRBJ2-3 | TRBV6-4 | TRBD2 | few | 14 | CASSASGSTDTQYF | TGTGCCAGCAGTGCTAGCGGGAGCACAGATACGCAGTATTTT
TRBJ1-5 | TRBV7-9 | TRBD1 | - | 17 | CASSISGGGWGNQPQHF | TGTGCCAGCAGCATTTCAGGGGGCGGATGGGGCAATCAGCCCCAGCATTTT
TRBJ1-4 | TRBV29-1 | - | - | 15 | CSVDAPGATNEKLFF | TGCAGCGTTGACGCCCCAGGCGCAACTAATGAAAAACTGTTTTTT
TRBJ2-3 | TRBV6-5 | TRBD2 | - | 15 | CASSPLSGVTDTQYF | TGTGCCAGCAGTCCCCTTAGCGGGGTCACAGATACGCAGTATTTT
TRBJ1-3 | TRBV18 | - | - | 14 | CASSPALSGNTIYF | TGTGCCAGCTCACCGGCCCTAAGCGGAAACACCATATATTTT
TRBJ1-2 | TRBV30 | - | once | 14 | CAWSVSPALGGYTF | TGTGCCTGGAGTGTCTCACCTGCATTAGGTGGCTACACCTTC
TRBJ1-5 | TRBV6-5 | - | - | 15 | CASSPVRGNNQPQHF | TGTGCCAGCAGCCCCGTCCGAGGGAACAATCAGCCCCAGCATTTT
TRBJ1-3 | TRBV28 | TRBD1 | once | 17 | CASTLPYDRGLGNTIYF | TGTGCCAGCACTTTGCCATACGACAGGGGGCTTGGAAACACCATATATTTT
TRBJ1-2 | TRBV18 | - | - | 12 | CASSPRADPYTF | TGTGCCAGCTCCCCCCGGGCGGACCCCTACACCTTC
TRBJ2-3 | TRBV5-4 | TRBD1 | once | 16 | CASGIGTGVRADTQYF | TGTGCCAGCGGTATAGGGACAGGGGTTAGGGCAGATACGCAGTATTTT
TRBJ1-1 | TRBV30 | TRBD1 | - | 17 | CASLTGTGIPVNTEAFF | TGTGCCTCACTCACCGGGACAGGGATCCCTGTCAACACTGAAGCTTTCTTT
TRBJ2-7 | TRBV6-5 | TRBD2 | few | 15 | CASTPPGGRFYEQYF | TGTGCCAGCACGCCCCCAGGCGGGAGATTCTACGAGCAGTACTTC
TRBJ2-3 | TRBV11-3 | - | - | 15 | CASSLGGLESDTQYF | TGTGCCAGCAGCTTAGGGGGCTTGGAATCAGATACGCAGTATTTT